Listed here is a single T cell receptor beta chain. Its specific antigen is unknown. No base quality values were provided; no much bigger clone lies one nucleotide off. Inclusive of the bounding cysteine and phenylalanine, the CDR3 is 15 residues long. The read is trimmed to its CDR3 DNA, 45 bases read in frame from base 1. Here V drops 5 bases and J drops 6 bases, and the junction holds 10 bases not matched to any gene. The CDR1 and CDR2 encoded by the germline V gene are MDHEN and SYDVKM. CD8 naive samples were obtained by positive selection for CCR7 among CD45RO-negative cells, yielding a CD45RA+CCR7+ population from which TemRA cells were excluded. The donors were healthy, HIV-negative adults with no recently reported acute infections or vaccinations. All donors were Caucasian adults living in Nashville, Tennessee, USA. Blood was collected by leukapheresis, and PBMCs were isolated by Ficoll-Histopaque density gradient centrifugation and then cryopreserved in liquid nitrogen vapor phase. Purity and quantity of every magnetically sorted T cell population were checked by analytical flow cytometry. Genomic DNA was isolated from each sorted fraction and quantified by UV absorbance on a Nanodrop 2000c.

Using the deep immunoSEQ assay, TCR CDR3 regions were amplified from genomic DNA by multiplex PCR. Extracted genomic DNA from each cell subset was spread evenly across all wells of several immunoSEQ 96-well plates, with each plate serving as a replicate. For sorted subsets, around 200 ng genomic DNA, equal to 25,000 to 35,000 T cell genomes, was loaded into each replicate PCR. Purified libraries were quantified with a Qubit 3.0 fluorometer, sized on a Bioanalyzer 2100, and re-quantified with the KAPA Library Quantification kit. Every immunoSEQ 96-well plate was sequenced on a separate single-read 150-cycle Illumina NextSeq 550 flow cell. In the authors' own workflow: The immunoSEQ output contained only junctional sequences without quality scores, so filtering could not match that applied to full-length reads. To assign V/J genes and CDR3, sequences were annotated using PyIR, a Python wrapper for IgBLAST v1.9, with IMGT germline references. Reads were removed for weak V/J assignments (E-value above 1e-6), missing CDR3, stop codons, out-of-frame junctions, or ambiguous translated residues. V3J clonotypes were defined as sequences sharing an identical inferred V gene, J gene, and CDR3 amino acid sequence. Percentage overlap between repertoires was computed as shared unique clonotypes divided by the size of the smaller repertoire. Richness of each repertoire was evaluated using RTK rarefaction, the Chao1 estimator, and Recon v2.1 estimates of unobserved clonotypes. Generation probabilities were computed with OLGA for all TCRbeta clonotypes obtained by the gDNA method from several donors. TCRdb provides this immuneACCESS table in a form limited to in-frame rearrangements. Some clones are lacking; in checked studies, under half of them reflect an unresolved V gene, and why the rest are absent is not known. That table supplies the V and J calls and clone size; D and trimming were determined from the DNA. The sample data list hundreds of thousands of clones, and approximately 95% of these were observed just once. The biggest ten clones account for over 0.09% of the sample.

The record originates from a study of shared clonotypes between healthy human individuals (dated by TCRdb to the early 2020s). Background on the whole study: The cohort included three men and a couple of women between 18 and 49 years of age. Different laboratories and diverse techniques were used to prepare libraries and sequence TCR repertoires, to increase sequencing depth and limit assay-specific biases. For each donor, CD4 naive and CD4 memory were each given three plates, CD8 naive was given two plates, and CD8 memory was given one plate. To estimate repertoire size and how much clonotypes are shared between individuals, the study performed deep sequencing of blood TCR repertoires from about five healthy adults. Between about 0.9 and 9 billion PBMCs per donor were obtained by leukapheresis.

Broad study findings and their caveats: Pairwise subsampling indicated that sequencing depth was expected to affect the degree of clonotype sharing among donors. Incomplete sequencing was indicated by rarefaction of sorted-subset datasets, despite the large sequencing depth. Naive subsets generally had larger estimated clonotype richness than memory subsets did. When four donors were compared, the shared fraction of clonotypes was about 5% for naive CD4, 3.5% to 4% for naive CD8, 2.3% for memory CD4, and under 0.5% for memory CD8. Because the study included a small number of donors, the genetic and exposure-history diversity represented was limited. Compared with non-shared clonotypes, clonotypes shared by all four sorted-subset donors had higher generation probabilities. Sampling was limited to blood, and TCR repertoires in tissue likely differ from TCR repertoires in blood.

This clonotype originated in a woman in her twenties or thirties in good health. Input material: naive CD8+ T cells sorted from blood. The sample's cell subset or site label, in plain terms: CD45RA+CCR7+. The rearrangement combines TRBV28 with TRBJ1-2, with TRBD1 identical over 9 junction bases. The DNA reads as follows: TGTGCCAGCAGTCGACCGGGACAGGGAATCAATGGCTACACCTTC. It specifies CASSRPGQGINGYTF.